The 14 T cell receptor beta chains in this list originate from one sample, sequenced in a study of blood T cell repertoires in COVID-19. Data came from immunoSEQ multiplex PCR; TCRdb stores just in-frame clones and leaves some out. The sample records 250,000 to 350,000 clones, roughly 88% being singletons. Sequencing input: peripheral blood. These TCRs come from a young woman with active or convalescent COVID-19.

This chain joins TRBV2 and TRBJ1-2; D is possibly TRBD1 (5 bases). The CDR3 runs to 12 residues. CDR1 and CDR2 from the germline V gene are SNHLY and FYNNEI. CDR3 nucleotide sequence: TGTGCGGCATCTACTGACAGTTTGGGCTACACCTTC. As protein: CAASTDSLGYTF.

The gene calls are TRBV5-4 and TRBJ1-2; 10 nucleotides line up with TRBD1. The length of the CDR3 is 17 residues. Trimming removed 0 bases from V and 5 bases from J; junction bases left unmatched: 10. Germline CDR1 and CDR2: SGHNT and YYREEE (reference sequence). The CDR3 DNA is TGTGCCAGCAGCTTGGATGGGACAGGGGTTTGGGTGTATGGCTACACCTTC. As protein: CASSLDGTGVWVYGYTF.

The CDR3 here is CASGAFNSPLHF. The CDR3 region has the DNA TGTGCTAGTGGGGCATTTAATTCACCCCTCCACTTT. The V and J genes are TRBV19 and TRBJ1-6, with D possibly being TRBD1 (5 bases). This CDR3 contains 12 residues. Germline CDR1 is LNHDA and CDR2 is SQIVND (reference sequence).

The rearrangement links TRBV15 to TRBJ1-3; 8 nucleotides align to TRBD1. This CDR3 has 16 amino acids. V shed 3 bases, J shed 2 bases, and the junction held 6 bases outside the gene matches. Germline loops: CDR1 LNHNV, CDR2 YYDKDF (reference sequence). This CDR3 is CATSSLWTGTGNTIYF. CDR3 nucleotide sequence: TGTGCCACCAGCAGTCTTTGGACAGGGACTGGAAACACCATATATTTT.

The chain is built from TRBV7-2 and TRBJ1-1; D is unresolved. The germline gives CDR1 SGHTA, CDR2 FQGNSA. This CDR3 spans 13 amino acids. V lost 5 bases to trimming and J lost 1 base, with 8 bases between them. In DNA form, the CDR3 reads TGTGCCAGCAGCGGCGAGGGGAACACTGAAGCTTTCTTT. Translation gives CASSGEGNTEAFF. The full variable domain, with the rest looked up from reference TRBV7-2 and TRBJ1-1, is GAGVSQSPSNKVTEKGKDVELRCDPISGHTALYWYRQSLGQGLEFLIYFQGNSAPDKSGLPSDRFSAERTGGSVSTLTIQRTQQEDSAVYLCASSGEGNTEAFFGQGTRLTVV.

The V and J genes are TRBV5-4 and TRBJ2-3, with D possibly being TRBD2 (7 bases). Trimming shortened V by 4 bases and J by 5 bases, and 14 bases separated the two germline ends. CDR3 length equals 14 residues. Per the germline V gene, CDR1 is SGHNT and CDR2 is YYREEE (reference sequence). The CDR3 coding sequence is TGTGCCAGCAGCATGGGGGGGCCCGGAGATACGCAGTATTTT. This gives the protein CASSMGGPGDTQYF.

V gene TRBV30 combines with J gene TRBJ1-1; a possible D gene is TRBD1 (6 bases). Germline V gives CDR1 GTSNPN, CDR2 SVGIG (reference sequence). The CDR3 covers 13 residues. Trimming took off 0 bases at V and 8 bases at J, with 13 bases between the two ends. The CDR3: CAWSVTGNPEAFF. DNA for the CDR3: TGTGCCTGGAGTGTAACAGGGAACCCCGAAGCTTTCTTT.

The chain has TRBV19 and TRBJ2-1, with 9 bases matching TRBD1. Germline V gene sequence: CDR1 LNHDA, CDR2 SQIVND (reference sequence). J gave up 5 bases and V 7 bases, and 9 bases lay outside the gene matches. This CDR3 is 15 amino acids long. The CDR3 loop is CASKAGTGFHNEQFF. As DNA, the CDR3 is TGTGCCAGTAAGGCCGGGACAGGGTTCCACAATGAGCAGTTCTTC.

The V call is TRBV6-2 or TRBV6-3, the J call TRBJ2-7; 8 nucleotides match TRBD2. V lost 2 bases, J lost 5 bases, and 8 bases stayed unmatched. The germline V gene has CDR1 MNHEY and CDR2 SVGEGT. The CDR3 length is 15 residues. CDR3 sequence (DNA): TGTGCCAGCAGTTACCCTCCGGGGGGGCCCCACGAGCAGTACTTC. Its protein is CASSYPPGGPHEQYF.

This clone was detected a few times. The chain joins TRBV5-1 to TRBJ2-7; no clear D gene. This CDR3 is 14 amino acids long. The V and J ends lost 2 bases and 1 base respectively, with 10 bases between them. Germline V gene sequence: CDR1 SGHRS, CDR2 YFSETQ. DNA of the CDR3: TGCGCCAGCAGCTTAGCTGGTACGTCCTACGAGCAGTACTTC. This codes for CASSLAGTSYEQYF.

This clone was seen just once. The rearrangement uses TRBV3-1 (or the pseudogene TRBV3-2) and TRBJ1-2; 7 nucleotides line up with TRBD1. The CDR3 totals 16 residues. Germline V gene lookup returns CDR1 LGHDT and CDR2 YNNKEL (reference sequence). Trimming removed 5 bases from V and 7 bases from J; junction bases left unmatched: 16. As DNA, the CDR3 is TGTGCCAGCAGCACCGGGACAGCTCTTCTTGGGGCTGGCTACACCTTC. It yields the protein CASSTGTALLGAGYTF.

The gene calls are TRBV7-2 and TRBJ2-7; 15 bases fit TRBD2. The germline CDR1 and CDR2 sequences are SGHTA and FQGNSA. There are 19 residues in the CDR3. V dropped 5 bases and J dropped 3; count of bases not matched to a gene: 14. CDR3 protein: CASSPHAGLAGGPIYEQYF. CDR3 DNA sequence: TGTGCCAGCAGCCCCCACGCCGGACTAGCGGGGGGGCCGATCTACGAGCAGTACTTC.

This rearrangement joins TRBV28 to TRBJ2-3; 7 bases align to TRBD2. This CDR3 is 16 amino acids long. The germline CDR1 and CDR2 sequences are MDHEN and SYDVKM. With 2 bases clipped from V and 4 bases from J, the junction kept 9 bases outside the gene matches. In DNA, the CDR3 is TGTGCCAGCAGTTTACCCCCTAGCGGAGGCCCAGATACGCAGTATTTT. It codes for CASSLPPSGGPDTQYF.

V gene TRBV6-5 combines with J gene TRBJ2-1; 7 positions match TRBD2. The germline CDR1 and CDR2 sequences are MNHEY and SVGAGI. The V and J ends lost 8 bases and 4 bases, in that order; junction bases with no gene match: 5. The CDR3 covers 13 residues. The CDR3 DNA sequence: TGTGCCAGCCAAGCGGGGAGATACAATGAGCAGTTCTTC. Its translation is CASQAGRYNEQFF.